This T cell receptor (beta chain) was documented in a study of T cells in localized non-small cell lung cancer. Whole-study findings and limits: In adjacent lung, a median about 54 of the top 100 tumor clones were found. Only one tumor region went through sequencing, so heterogeneity may still be there.

The repertoire was sequenced with immunoSEQ multiplex PCR; TCRdb's copy has only in-frame clones and lacks some. The repertoire has under 35,000 clones, around 80% of them found once; the top ten carry approximately 35%. A remark on this clone: The antigen is unknown.

The receptor comes from a male donor aged 60 or older with stage II squamous cell lung carcinoma. This specimen was peripheral blood, taken before any cancer treatment.

For the CDR3, the DNA is TGTGCCACCAGCAGAGCGACAGGGTTGAGCAATCAGCCCCAGCATTTT. As protein: CATSRATGLSNQPQHF. The chain carries TRBV15 and TRBJ1-5, with 7 bases matching TRBD1. The CDR3 length is 16 residues. Losses at the gene ends were 1 base for V and 1 base for J; bases not matched to a gene: 4. CDR1 and CDR2 from the germline V gene are LNHNV and YYDKDF (reference sequence).